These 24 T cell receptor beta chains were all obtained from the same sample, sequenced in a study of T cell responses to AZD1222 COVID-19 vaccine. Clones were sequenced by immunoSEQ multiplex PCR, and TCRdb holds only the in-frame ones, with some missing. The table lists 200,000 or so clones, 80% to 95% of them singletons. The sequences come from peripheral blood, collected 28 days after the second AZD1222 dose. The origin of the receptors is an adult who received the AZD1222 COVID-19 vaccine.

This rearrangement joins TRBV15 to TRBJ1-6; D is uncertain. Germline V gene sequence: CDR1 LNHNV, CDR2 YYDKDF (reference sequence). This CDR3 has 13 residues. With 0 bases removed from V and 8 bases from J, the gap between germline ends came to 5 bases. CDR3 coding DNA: TGTGCCACCAGCAGAGAGTTTTATTCACCCCTCCACTTT. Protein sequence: CATSREFYSPLHF. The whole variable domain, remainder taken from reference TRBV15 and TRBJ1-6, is DAMVIQNPRYQVTQFGKPVTLSCSQTLNHNVMYWYQQKSSQAPKLLFHYYDKDFNNEADTPDNFQSRRPNTSFCFLDIRSPGLGDTAMYLCATSREFYSPLHFGNGTRLTVT.

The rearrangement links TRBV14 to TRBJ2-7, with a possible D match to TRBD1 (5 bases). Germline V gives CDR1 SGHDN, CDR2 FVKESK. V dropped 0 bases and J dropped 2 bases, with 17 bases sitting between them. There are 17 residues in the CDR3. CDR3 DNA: TGTGCCAGCAGCCAAGATCTTTCGCCAGGGTACCCCTACGAGCAGTACTTC. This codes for CASSQDLSPGYPYEQYF.

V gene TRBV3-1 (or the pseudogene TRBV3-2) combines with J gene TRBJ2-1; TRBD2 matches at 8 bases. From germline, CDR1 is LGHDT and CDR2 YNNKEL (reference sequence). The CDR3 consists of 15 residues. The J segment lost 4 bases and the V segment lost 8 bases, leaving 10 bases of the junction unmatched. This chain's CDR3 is CASSPVAGLYNEQFF. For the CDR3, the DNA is TGTGCCAGCTCTCCGGTAGCGGGGTTGTACAATGAGCAGTTCTTC.

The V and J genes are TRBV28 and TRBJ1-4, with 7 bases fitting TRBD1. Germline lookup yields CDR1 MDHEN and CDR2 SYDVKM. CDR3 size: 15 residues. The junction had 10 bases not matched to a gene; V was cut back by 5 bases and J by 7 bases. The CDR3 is CASSLMTGRGEKLFF. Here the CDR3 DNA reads TGTGCCAGCAGTCTGATGACAGGGCGAGGTGAAAAACTGTTTTTT.

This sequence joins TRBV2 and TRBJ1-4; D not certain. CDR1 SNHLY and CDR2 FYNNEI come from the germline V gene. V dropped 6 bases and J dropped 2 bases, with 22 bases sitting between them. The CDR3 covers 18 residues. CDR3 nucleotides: TGTGCCAGCAGCCCAAGTGGGCCCCAGGTCGAGACTAATGAAAAACTGTTTTTT. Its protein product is CASSPSGPQVETNEKLFF.

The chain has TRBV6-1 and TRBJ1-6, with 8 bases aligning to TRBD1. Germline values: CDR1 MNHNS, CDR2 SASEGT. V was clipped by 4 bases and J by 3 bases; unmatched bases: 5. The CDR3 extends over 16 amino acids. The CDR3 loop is CASSGDRIFYNSPLHF. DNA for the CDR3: TGTGCCAGCAGTGGGGACAGGATCTTCTATAATTCACCCCTCCACTTT.

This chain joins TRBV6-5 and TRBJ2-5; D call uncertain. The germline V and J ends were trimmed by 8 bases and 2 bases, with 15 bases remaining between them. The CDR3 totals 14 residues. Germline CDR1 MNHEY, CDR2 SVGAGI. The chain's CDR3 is CASAALTDQETQYF. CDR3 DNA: TGTGCCAGCGCTGCCCTAACAGATCAAGAGACCCAGTACTTC.

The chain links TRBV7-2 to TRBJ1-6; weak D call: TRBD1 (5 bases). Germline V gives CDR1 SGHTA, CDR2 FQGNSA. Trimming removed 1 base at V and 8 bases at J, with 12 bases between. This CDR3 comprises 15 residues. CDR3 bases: TGTGCCAGCAGCTTAGTGGCAGGGATGGATTCACCCCTCCACTTT. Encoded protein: CASSLVAGMDSPLHF.

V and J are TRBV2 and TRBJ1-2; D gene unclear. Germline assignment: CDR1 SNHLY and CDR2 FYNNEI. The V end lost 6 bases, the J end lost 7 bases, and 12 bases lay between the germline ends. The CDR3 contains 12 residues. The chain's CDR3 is CASRISGSGYTF. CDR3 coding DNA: TGTGCCAGCAGAATATCTGGGTCTGGCTACACCTTC. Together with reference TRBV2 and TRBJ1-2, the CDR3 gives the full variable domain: EPEVTQTPSHQVTQMGQEVILRCVPISNHLYFYWYRQILGQKVEFLVSFYNNEISEKSEIFDDQFSVERPDGSNFTLKIRSTKLEDSAMYFCASRISGSGYTFGSGTRLTVV.

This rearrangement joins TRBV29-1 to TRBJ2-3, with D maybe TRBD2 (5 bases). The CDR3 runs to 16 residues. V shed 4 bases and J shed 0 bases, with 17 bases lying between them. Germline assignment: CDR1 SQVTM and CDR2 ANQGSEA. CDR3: CSVVSGEKTSTDTQYF. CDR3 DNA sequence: TGCAGCGTTGTGAGTGGGGAGAAGACTAGCACAGATACGCAGTATTTT.

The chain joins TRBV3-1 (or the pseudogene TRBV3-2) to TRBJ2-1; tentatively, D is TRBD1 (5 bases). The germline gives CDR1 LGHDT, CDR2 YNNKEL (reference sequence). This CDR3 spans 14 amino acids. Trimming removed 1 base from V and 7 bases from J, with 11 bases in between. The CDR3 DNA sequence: TGTGCCAGCAGCCAAGGAGCAGGGAAAAATGAGCAGTTCTTC. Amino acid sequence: CASSQGAGKNEQFF.

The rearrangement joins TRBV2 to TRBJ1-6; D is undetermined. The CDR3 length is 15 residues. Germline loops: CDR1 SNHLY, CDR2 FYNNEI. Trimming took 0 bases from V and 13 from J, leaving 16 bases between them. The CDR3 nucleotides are TGTGCCAGCAGTGAAGCGGGCCCCTTAGGATCCCCCCTCCACTTT. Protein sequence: CASSEAGPLGSPLHF.

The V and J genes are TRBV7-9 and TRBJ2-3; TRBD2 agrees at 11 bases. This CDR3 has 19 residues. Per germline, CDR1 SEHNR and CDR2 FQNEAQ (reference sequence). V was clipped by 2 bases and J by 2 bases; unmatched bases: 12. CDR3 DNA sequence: TGTGCCAGCAGCTTAAGGGGACAGGCTAGCGGGGGGTACACAGATACGCAGTATTTT. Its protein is CASSLRGQASGGYTDTQYF.

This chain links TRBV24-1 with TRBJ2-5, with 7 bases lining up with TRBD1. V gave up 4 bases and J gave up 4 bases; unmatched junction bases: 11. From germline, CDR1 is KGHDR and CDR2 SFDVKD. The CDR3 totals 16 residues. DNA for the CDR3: TGTGCCACCAGTGAGGTGACAGGGCCCAGGGGAGAGACCCAGTACTTC. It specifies CATSEVTGPRGETQYF.

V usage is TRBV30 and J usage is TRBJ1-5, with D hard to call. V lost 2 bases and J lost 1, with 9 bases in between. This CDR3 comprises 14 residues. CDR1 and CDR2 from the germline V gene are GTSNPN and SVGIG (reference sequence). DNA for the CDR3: TGTGCCTGGAGTCGGGATTTCAGCAATCAGCCCCAGCATTTT. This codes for CAWSRDFSNQPQHF.

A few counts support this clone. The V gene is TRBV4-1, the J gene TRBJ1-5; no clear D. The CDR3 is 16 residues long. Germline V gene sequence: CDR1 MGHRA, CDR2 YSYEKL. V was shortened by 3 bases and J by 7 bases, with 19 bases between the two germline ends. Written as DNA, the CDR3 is TGCGCCAGCAGCCACCCCCTAGGCGGGGAAAACCAGCCCCAGCATTTT. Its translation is CASSHPLGGENQPQHF.

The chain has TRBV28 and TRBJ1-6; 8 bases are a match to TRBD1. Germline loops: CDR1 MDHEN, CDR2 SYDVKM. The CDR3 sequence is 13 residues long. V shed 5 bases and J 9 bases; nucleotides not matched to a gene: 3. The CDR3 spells CASSDGQGSPLHF. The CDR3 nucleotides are TGTGCCAGCAGTGACGGACAGGGTTCACCCCTCCACTTT.

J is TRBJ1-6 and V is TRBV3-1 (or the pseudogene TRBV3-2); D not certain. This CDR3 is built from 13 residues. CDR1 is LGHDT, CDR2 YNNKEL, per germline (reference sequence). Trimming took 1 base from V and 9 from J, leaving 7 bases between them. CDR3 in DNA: TGTGCCAGCAGCCAAGTCATGGGTTCACCCCTCCACTTT. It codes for CASSQVMGSPLHF.

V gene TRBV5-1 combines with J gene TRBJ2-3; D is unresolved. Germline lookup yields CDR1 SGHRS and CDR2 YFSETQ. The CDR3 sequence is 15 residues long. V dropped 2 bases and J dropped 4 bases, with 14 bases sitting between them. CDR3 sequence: CASSFEASGADTQYF. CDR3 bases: TGCGCCAGCAGCTTTGAAGCGAGTGGAGCAGATACGCAGTATTTT.

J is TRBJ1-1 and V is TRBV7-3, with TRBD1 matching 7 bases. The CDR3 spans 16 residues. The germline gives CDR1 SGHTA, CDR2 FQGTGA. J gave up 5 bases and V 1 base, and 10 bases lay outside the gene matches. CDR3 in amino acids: CASSLNYAGGRTEAFF. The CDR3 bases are TGTGCCAGCAGCTTAAACTACGCAGGGGGTAGAACTGAAGCTTTCTTT.

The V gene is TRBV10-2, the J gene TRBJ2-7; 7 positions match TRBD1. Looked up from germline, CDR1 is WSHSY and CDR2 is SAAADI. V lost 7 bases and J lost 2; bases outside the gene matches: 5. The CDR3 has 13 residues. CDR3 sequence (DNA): TGCGCCAGCAAGGGACAGCGACCCTACGAGCAGTACTTC. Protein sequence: CASKGQRPYEQYF.

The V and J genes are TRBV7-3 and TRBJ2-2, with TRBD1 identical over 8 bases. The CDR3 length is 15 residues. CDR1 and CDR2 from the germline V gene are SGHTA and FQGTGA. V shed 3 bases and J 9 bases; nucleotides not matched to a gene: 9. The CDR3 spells CASSFGGQGSRELFF. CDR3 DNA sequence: TGTGCCAGCAGCTTCGGCGGACAGGGCAGTCGGGAGCTGTTTTTT.

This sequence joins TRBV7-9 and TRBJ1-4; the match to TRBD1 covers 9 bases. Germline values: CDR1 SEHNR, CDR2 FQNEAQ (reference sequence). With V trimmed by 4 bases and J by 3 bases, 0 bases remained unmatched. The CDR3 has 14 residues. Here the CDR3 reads CASSWTGANEKLFF. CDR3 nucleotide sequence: TGTGCCAGCAGCTGGACAGGGGCTAATGAAAAACTGTTTTTT.

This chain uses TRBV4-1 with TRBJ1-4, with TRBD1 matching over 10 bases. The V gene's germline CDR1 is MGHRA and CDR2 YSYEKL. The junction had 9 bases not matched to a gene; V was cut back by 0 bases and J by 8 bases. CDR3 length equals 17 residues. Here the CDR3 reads CASSQDFTGTGDEKLFF. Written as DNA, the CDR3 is TGCGCCAGCAGCCAAGATTTCACCGGGACAGGGGACGAAAAACTGTTTTTT.